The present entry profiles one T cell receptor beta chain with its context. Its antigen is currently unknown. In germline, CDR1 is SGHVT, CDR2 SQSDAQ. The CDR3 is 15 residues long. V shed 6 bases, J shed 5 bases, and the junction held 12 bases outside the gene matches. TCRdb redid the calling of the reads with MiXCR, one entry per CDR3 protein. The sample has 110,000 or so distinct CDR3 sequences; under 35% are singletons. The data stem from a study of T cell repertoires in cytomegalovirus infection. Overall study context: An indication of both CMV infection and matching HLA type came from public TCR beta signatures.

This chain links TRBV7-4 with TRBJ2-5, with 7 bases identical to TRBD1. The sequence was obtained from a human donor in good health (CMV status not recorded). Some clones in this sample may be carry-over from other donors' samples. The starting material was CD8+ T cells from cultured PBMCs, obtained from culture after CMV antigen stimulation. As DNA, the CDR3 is TGTGCCAGCAGAAAAATCACAGGGGTGGAGGAGACCCAGTACTTC. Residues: CASRKITGVEETQYF. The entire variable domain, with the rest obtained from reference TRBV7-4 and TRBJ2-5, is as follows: GAGVSQSPRYKVAKRGRDVALRCDSISGHVTLYWYRQTLGQGSEVLTYSQSDAQRDKSGRPSGRFSAERPERSVSTLKIQRTEQGDSAVYLCASRKITGVEETQYFGPGTRLLVL.